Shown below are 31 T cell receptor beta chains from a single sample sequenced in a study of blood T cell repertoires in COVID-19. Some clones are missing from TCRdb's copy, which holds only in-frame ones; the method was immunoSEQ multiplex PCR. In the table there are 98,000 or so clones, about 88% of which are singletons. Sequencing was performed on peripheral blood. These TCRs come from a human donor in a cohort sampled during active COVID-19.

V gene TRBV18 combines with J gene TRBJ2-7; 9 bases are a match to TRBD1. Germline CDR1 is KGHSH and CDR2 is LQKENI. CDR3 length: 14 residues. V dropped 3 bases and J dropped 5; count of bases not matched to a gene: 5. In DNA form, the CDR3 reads TGTGCCAGCTCACCGATGACAGGGGGAGACGAGCAGTACTTC. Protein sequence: CASSPMTGGDEQYF.

The DNA of the CDR3 is TGCGCCAGCAGCTTCGTAGCGGGAGTGGGATACAATGAGCAGTTCTTC. Amino acids: CASSFVAGVGYNEQFF. V gene TRBV4-1 combines with J gene TRBJ2-1, with 9 bases lining up with TRBD2. The CDR3 is made up of 16 amino acids. The V gene end was trimmed by 5 bases and the J gene end by 4 bases; junction bases not matched to a gene: 9. Germline assignment: CDR1 MGHRA and CDR2 YSYEKL.

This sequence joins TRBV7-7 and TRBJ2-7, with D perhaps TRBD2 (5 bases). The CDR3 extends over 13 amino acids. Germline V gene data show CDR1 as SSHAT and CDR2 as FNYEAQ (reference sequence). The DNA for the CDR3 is TGTGCTAGCGCCCGCGACTTTACCTACGAGCAGTACTTC. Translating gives CASARDFTYEQYF.

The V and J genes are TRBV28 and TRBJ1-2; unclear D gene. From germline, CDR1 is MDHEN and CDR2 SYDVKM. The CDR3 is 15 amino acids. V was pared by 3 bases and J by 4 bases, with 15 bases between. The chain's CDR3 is CASSLPSRQLYGYTF. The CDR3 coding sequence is TGTGCCAGCAGTTTGCCCTCGAGGCAACTCTATGGCTACACCTTC.

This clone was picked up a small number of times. This CDR3 reads CAWSVKAGGLNQPQHF. Written as DNA, the CDR3 is TGTGCCTGGAGTGTAAAGGCAGGGGGCCTCAATCAGCCCCAGCATTTT. The rearrangement uses TRBV30 and TRBJ1-5; TRBD1 agrees at 8 bases. V dropped 0 bases and J dropped 3; count of bases not matched to a gene: 7. This CDR3 comprises 16 residues. The germline V gene has CDR1 GTSNPN and CDR2 SVGIG (reference sequence).

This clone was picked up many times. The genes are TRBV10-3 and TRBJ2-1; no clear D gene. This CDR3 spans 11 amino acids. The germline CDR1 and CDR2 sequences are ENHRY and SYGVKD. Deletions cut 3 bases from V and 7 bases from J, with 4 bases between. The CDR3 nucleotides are TGTGCCATCAGTGAACTGAATGAGCAGTTCTTC. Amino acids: CAISELNEQFF.

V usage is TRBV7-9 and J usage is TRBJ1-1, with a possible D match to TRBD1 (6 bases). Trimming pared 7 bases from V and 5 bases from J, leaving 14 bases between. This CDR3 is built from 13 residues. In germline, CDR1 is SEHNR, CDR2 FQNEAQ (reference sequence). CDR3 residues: CASISGASTEAFF. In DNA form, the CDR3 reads TGTGCCAGCATCTCAGGGGCTAGTACTGAAGCTTTCTTT.

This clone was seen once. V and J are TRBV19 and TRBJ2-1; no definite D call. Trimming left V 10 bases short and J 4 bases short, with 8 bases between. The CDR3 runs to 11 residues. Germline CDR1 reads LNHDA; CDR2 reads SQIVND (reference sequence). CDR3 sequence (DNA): TGTGCCACGGAGAGTTACAATGAGCAGTTCTTC. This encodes CATESYNEQFF.

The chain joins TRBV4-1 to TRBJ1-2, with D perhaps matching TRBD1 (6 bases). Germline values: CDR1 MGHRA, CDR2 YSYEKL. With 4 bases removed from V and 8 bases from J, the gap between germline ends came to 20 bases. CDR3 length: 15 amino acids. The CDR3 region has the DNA TGCGCCAGCAGCCTCGACGGGCAGGGGACGCGCGGCTACACCTTC. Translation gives CASSLDGQGTRGYTF.

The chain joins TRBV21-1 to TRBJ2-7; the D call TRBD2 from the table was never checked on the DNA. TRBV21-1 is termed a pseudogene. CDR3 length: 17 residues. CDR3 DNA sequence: TGTGCCAGCAGCAAAGGTCCAAGAGGACTAGTCCTTGGCGAGCAGTACTTC. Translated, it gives CASSKGPRGLVLGEQYF.

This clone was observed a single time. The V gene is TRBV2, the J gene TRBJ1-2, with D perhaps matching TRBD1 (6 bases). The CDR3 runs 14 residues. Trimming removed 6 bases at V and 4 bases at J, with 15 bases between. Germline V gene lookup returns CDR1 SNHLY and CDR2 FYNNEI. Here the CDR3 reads CASRPRTDVYGYTF. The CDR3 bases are TGTGCCAGCAGACCCAGGACAGATGTCTATGGCTACACCTTC.

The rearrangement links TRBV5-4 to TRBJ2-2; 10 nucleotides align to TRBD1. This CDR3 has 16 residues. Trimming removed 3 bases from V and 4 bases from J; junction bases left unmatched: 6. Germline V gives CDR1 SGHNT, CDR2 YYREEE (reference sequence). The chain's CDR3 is CASSSAGTGVTGELFF. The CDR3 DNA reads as TGTGCCAGCAGCTCAGCCGGGACAGGGGTCACCGGGGAGCTGTTTTTT.

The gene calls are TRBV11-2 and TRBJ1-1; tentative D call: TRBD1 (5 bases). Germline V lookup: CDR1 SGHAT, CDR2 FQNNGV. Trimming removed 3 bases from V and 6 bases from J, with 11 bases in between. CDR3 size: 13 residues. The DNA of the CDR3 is TGTGCCAGCAGCTTGGGGAGGGGCCCTGAAGCTTTCTTT. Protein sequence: CASSLGRGPEAFF. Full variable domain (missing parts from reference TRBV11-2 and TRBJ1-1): EAGVAQSPRYKIIEKRQSVAFWCNPISGHATLYWYQQILGQGPKLLIQFQNNGVVDDSQLPKDRFSAERLKGVDSTLKIQPAKLEDSAVYLCASSLGRGPEAFFGQGTRLTVV.

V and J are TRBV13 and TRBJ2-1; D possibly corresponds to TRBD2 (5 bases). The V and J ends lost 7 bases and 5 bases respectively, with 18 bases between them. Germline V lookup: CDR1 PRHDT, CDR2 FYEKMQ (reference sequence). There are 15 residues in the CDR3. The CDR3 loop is CASIKRPDPHNEQFF. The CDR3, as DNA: TGTGCCAGCATCAAGCGGCCGGACCCCCACAATGAGCAGTTCTTC.

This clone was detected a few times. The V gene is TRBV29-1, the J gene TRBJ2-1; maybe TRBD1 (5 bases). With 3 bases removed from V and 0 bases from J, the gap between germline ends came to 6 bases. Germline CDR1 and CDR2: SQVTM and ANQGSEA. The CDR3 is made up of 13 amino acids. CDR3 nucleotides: TGCAGCGTTGACAGGGACTCCTACAATGAGCAGTTCTTC. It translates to CSVDRDSYNEQFF.

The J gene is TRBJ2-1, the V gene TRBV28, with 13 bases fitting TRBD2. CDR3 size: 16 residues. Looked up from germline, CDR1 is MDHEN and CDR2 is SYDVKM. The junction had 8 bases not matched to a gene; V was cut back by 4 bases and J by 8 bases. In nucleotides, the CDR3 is TGTGCCAGCAGTTCCCGACTAGCGGGGGGATCTGATGAGCAGTTCTTC. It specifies CASSSRLAGGSDEQFF.

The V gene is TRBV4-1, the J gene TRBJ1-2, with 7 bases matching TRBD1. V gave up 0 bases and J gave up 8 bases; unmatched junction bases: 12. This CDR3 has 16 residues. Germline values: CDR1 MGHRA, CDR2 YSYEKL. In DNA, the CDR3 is TGCGCCAGCAGCCAAGAATTGGTGGGACAGAGAAAGGGCTACACCTTC. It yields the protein CASSQELVGQRKGYTF.

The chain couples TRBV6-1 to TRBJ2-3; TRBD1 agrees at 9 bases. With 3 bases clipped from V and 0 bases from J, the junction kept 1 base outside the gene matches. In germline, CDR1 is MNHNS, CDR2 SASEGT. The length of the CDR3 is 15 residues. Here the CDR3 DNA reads TGTGCCAGCAGTGACGACAGGGGGAGCACAGATACGCAGTATTTT. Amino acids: CASSDDRGSTDTQYF.

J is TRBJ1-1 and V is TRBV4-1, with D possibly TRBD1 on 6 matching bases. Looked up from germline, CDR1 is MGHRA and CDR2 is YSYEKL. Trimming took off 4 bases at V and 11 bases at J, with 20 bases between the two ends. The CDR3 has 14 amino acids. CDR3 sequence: CASSPNLGGQEAFF. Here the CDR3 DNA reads TGCGCCAGCAGCCCAAATCTCGGGGGGCAAGAGGCTTTCTTT.

The CDR3 sequence is CASSIAGQANYGYTF. The CDR3, as DNA: TGTGCCAGTAGTATAGCGGGACAGGCAAACTATGGCTACACCTTC. This rearrangement joins TRBV19 to TRBJ1-2, with 8 positions matching TRBD1. CDR3 length equals 15 residues. V was pared by 1 base and J by 2 bases, with 3 bases of the junction left unmatched. Germline loops: CDR1 LNHDA, CDR2 SQIVND (reference sequence).

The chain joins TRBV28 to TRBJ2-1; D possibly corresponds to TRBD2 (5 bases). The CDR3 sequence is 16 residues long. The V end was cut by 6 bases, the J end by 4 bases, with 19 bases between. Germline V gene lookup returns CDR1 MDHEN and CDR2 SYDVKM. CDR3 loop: CASSQTSTAKYNEQFF. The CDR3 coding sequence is TGTGCCAGCAGCCAAACTAGTACCGCTAAATACAATGAGCAGTTCTTC.

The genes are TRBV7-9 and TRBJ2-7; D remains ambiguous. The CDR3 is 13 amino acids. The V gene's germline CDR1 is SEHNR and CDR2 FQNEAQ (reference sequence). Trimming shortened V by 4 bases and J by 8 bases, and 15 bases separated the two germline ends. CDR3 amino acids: CASSSPASSKQYF. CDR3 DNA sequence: TGTGCCAGCAGCTCTCCAGCCAGTAGCAAGCAGTACTTC.

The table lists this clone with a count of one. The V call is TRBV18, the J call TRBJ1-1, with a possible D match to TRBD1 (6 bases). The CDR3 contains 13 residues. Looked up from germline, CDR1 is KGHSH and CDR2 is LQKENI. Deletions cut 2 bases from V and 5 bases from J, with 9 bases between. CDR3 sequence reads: CASSPDRSTEAFF. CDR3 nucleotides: TGTGCCAGCTCACCAGACAGGTCGACTGAAGCTTTCTTT.

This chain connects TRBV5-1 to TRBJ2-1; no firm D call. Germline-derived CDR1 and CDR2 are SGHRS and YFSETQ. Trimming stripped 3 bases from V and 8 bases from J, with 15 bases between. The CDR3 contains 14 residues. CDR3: CASSSRIAVDEQFF. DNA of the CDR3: TGCGCCAGCAGCTCCAGGATCGCCGTGGATGAGCAGTTCTTC.

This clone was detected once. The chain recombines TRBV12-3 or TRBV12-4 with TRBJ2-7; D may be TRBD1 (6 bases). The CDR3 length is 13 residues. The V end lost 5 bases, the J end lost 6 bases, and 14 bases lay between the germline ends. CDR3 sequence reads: CASSQGLGREQYF. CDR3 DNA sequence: TGTGCCAGCAGTCAGGGGTTAGGACGCGAGCAGTACTTC.

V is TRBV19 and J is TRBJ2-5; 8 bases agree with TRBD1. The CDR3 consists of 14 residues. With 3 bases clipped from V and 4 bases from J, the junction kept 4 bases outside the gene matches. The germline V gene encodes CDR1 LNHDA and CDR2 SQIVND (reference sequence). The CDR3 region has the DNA TGTGCCAGTAGTATTCAGGGGGCTCGAGAGACCCAGTACTTC. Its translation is CASSIQGARETQYF.

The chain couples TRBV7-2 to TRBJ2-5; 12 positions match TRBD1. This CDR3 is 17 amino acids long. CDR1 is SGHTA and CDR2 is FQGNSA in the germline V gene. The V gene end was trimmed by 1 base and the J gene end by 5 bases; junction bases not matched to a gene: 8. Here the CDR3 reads CASSLVSGTGGMETQYF. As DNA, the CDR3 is TGTGCCAGCAGCTTAGTCTCGGGGACAGGGGGCATGGAGACCCAGTACTTC.

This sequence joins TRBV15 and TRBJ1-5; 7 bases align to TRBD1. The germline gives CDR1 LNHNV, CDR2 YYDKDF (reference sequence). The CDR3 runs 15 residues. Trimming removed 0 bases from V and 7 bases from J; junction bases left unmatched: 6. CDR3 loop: CATSRDLGGDQPQHF. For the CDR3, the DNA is TGTGCCACCAGCAGAGATCTAGGGGGCGACCAGCCCCAGCATTTT.

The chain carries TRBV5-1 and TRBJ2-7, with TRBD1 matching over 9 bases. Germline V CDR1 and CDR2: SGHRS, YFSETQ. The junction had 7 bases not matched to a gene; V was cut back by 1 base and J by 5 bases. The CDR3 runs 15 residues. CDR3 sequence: CASSLTGGPPDEQYF. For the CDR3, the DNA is TGCGCCAGCAGCTTGACAGGGGGCCCTCCAGACGAGCAGTACTTC.

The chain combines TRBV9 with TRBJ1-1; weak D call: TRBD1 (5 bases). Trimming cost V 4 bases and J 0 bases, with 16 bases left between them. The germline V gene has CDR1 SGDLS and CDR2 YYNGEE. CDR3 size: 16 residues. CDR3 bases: TGTGCCAGCAGCACCCCTAGGGGAGGCCTGAACACTGAAGCTTTCTTT. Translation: CASSTPRGGLNTEAFF.

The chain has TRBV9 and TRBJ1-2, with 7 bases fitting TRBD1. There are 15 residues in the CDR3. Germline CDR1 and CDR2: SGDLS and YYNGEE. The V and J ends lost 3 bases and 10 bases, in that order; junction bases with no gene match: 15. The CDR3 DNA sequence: TGTGCCAGCAGCGGGCGGGACAGTAAGACATGGGACTACACCTTC. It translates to CASSGRDSKTWDYTF.